This record looks at one TCR beta chain sequence and its context. Each cDNA held unique molecular identifiers, and template switching gave it a universal primer site. TCRdb re-analysed the 5' RACE reads in MiXCR, keeping a single row per CDR3 protein. This sample has some 660,000 distinct CDR3 sequences; roughly 8% occur once, and the top ten carry 0.98%. The junction had 12 bases not matched to a gene; V was cut back by 0 bases and J by 5 bases. CDR3 length equals 19 residues. CDR1 is LGHNA and CDR2 is YSLEER in the germline V gene. This sample was taken from a study of identical twins. In addition, the sample was reused for a study of yellow fever vaccine responses in identical twins.

Input material: PBMCs. The sequence was obtained from a woman in her late teens or twenties in good health. The chain is built from TRBV4-3 and TRBJ2-2, with TRBD2 identical over 10 bases. The CDR3 DNA is TGCGCCAGCAGCCAAGATCCAGCGGGAGGGCCGTGGCGGACCGGGGAGCTGTTTTTT. Its translation is CASSQDPAGGPWRTGELFF.